This TCR beta chain appears in the sequencing data of a study of identical twins. Study-wide results and caveats: Out-of-frame TCR alpha sharing observed in monozygotic twins exceeded model estimates. Not following the same donors, the study drew its conclusions from cross-sectional statistical analysis. Zero-insertion findings could be partly confounded by invariant cells (MAIT and iNKT cells).

TCRdb reprocessed the 5' RACE reads with MiXCR, giving one entry per CDR3 protein. The table lists about 900,000 distinct CDR3 sequences, more than 9% of them singletons. This clonotype has a handful of counts. Its antigen remains unknown. The V end lost 8 bases, the J end lost 3 bases, and 8 bases lay between the germline ends. This CDR3 region has 11 residues. Germline CDR1 is DFQATT and CDR2 is SNEGSKA (reference sequence). All donors were healthy Caucasians. These data were also filed under a second study, of yellow fever vaccine responses in identical twins.

This TCR was sampled from a woman between 18 and 30 years old in good health. The sample was PBMCs. This chain links TRBV20-1 with TRBJ2-1; D possibly uses TRBD1 or TRBD2 (5 bases each). Here the CDR3 reads CSSGLYNEQFF. As DNA, the CDR3 is TGCAGTTCGGGGCTCTACAATGAGCAGTTCTTC.